The source of this TCR beta chain is a study of CD8 T cells in ankylosing spondylitis. CDR3 length: 14 residues. V lost 0 bases and J 4 bases, leaving 8 bases between the germline ends. Germline lookup yields CDR1 SGHRS and CDR2 YFSETQ. This clonotype was picked up many times. Antigen: not known. Study results and caveats: Peripheral blood samples showed relatively rare disease-linked clones, and these clones were CD8+. In ankylosing spondylitis blood, a motif of about eight highly homologous TCR beta variants appeared characteristic.

MiXCR was run by TCRdb on the 5' RACE reads, yielding one entry per CDR3 protein. The sample comprises 120,000 to 150,000 distinct CDR3 sequences, more than 7% of which are singletons, and more than 7% rests with the top ten. Source material: synovial fluid, either unsorted or a sorted T cell fraction (not recorded which). The clonotype comes from a male donor with ankylosing spondylitis. V usage is TRBV5-1 and J usage is TRBJ2-1; D not resolved. The CDR3, as DNA: TGCGCCAGCAGCTTGGGAGATGATTACAATGAGCAGTTCTTC. It yields the protein CASSLGDDYNEQFF.